What follows are 10 T cell receptor beta chains derived from one specimen sequenced in a study of T-cell memory formation after mild COVID-19. TCRdb re-called the 5' RACE reads with MiXCR, one entry per CDR3 protein. The repertoire has under 250,000 distinct CDR3 sequences, roughly 9.4% of them found once; the top ten carry around 21%. The specimen sequenced was PBMCs or a T cell subset sorted from them (not recorded which). The receptors come from a man in his late teens or twenties who had mild COVID-19 (a few samples of this study predate the infection). Cell type and time point are not known.

This chain links TRBV5-4 with TRBJ1-6; TRBD1 might be the D (6 bases). Germline loops: CDR1 SGHNT, CDR2 YYREEE (reference sequence). This CDR3 is 15 amino acids long. V lost 2 bases and J 10 bases, leaving 16 bases between the germline ends. The chain's CDR3 is CASSFDRTAGSPLHF. CDR3 DNA sequence: TGTGCCAGCAGCTTCGATAGGACAGCTGGATCACCCCTCCACTTT.

This chain joins TRBV6-6 and TRBJ1-1; D may be TRBD1 (6 bases). Trimming left V 3 bases short and J 6 bases short, with 17 bases between. From germline, CDR1 is MNHNY and CDR2 SVGAGI (reference sequence). CDR3 length: 15 residues. The CDR3: CASSYSDQGSAEAFF. The CDR3 coding sequence is TGTGCCAGCAGTTATTCGGACCAGGGGAGCGCTGAAGCTTTCTTT.

The rearrangement joins TRBV7-2 to TRBJ2-5; 12 bases map to TRBD1. This CDR3 has 17 residues. Per the germline V gene, CDR1 is SGHTA and CDR2 is FQGNSA. V shed 9 bases, J shed 5 bases, and the junction held 16 bases outside the gene matches. This chain's CDR3 is CASSGDRGRSRWETQYF. The CDR3 region has the DNA TGTGCCAGTTCCGGGGACAGGGGGCGCAGTCGATGGGAGACCCAGTACTTC.

This clonotype was seen a few times. This chain joins TRBV20-1 and TRBJ2-3, with 9 bases fitting TRBD1. Germline CDR1 is DFQATT and CDR2 is SNEGSKA (reference sequence). V lost 0 bases, J lost 5 bases, and 12 bases stayed unmatched. The CDR3 consists of 17 residues. CDR3 DNA: TGCAGTGCTAGAGATCCGTTACAGGGGGCTTGGTTAGATACGCAGTATTTT. Translation: CSARDPLQGAWLDTQYF.

This clonotype appeared many times. CDR3 residues: CATSDPGGVGDTQYF. CDR3 nucleotide sequence: TGTGCCACCAGTGACCCCGGGGGGGTAGGAGATACGCAGTATTTT. The rearrangement links TRBV24-1 to TRBJ2-3, with 8 positions matching TRBD2. The V and J ends lost 4 bases and 5 bases, in that order; junction bases with no gene match: 7. Germline assignment: CDR1 KGHDR and CDR2 SFDVKD. This CDR3 has 15 residues.

The J gene is TRBJ2-7, the V gene TRBV11-2; TRBD2 aligns across 10 bases. Unmatched junction bases numbered 7, after V lost 4 bases and J lost 4 bases. The germline V gene has CDR1 SGHAT and CDR2 FQNNGV. This CDR3 has 15 amino acids. Here the CDR3 DNA reads TGTGCCAGCAGCTCCGGACTAGCGGTGGCTTACGAGCAGTACTTC. It yields the protein CASSSGLAVAYEQYF. The variable domain in full, completed from reference TRBV11-2 and TRBJ2-7, reads EAGVAQSPRYKIIEKRQSVAFWCNPISGHATLYWYQQILGQGPKLLIQFQNNGVVDDSQLPKDRFSAERLKGVDSTLKIQPAKLEDSAVYLCASSSGLAVAYEQYFGPGTRLTVT.

This clonotype has a handful of counts. The CDR3 protein is CASSLFTGAAGSSGNTIYF. CDR3 sequence (DNA): TGTGCCAGCAGCTTGTTTACAGGGGCGGCGGGGTCCTCTGGAAACACCATATATTTT. The chain employs TRBV7-6 and TRBJ1-3; 7 bases line up with TRBD1. The V segment lost 3 bases and the J segment 0 bases; nucleotides outside the gene matches: 14. The germline V gene has CDR1 SGHVS and CDR2 FNYEAQ. The CDR3 is 19 residues long.

The genes are TRBV13 and TRBJ1-2, with 8 bases fitting TRBD1. The CDR3 covers 12 residues. Germline V gene data show CDR1 as PRHDT and CDR2 as FYEKMQ (reference sequence). With 5 bases clipped from V and 8 bases from J, the junction kept 4 bases outside the gene matches. In nucleotides, the CDR3 is TGTGCCAGCAGCCGGACAGGGAGAGGCTACACCTTC. It codes for CASSRTGRGYTF. The full variable domain, rest sourced from reference TRBV13 and TRBJ1-2, is AAGVIQSPRHLIKEKRETATLKCYPIPRHDTVYWYQQGPGQDPQFLISFYEKMQSDKGSIPDRFSAQQFSDYHSELNMSSLELGDSALYFCASSRTGRGYTFGSGTRLTVV.

This clonotype was seen a few times. V is TRBV5-1 and J is TRBJ2-3; tentative D call: TRBD2 (7 bases). V was pared by 7 bases and J by 3 bases, with 24 bases between. Germline lookup yields CDR1 SGHRS and CDR2 YFSETQ. The CDR3 consists of 17 residues. The CDR3 region is CASGNVEDGGLTDTQYF. In DNA, the CDR3 is TGCGCCAGCGGGAATGTCGAGGACGGGGGGCTTACAGATACGCAGTATTTT. The full variable domain, in which reference TRBV5-1 and TRBJ2-3 provide the parts outside the CDR3, is KAGVTQTPRYLIKTRGQQVTLSCSPISGHRSVSWYQQTPGQGLQFLFEYFSETQRNKGNFPGRFSGRQFSNSRSEMNVSTLELGDSALYLCASGNVEDGGLTDTQYFGPGTRLTVL.

The rearrangement joins TRBV15 to TRBJ2-5; D is undetermined. From germline, CDR1 is LNHNV and CDR2 YYDKDF (reference sequence). This CDR3 is built from 15 residues. Trimming shortened V by 0 bases and J by 5 bases, and 13 bases separated the two germline ends. The CDR3 DNA is TGTGCCACCAGCAGAGATTTGCCCGCCGTGGAGACCCAGTACTTC. Translating it yields CATSRDLPAVETQYF.